Sequencing of this TCR beta chain was carried out in a study of blood T cell repertoires in COVID-19. The germline V gene has CDR1 LGHNT and CDR2 FRNRAP. The V end was cut by 5 bases, the J end by 4 bases, with 15 bases between. The CDR3 covers 15 residues. This clone was seen a few times. TCRdb's table, derived via immunoSEQ multiplex PCR, lists solely in-frame clones and lacks some. In the table there are around 30,000 clones, roughly nine tenths of which are singletons. This chain uses TRBV12-5 with TRBJ1-5, with D possibly being TRBD1 (6 bases). Material: peripheral blood. This clonotype was obtained from a man between 60 and 75 years old with acute or convalescent COVID-19. The CDR3 DNA reads as TGTGCTAGTGGTCCCCAGGGACATAAGAATCAGCCCCAGCATTTT. This sequence encodes CASGPQGHKNQPQHF.